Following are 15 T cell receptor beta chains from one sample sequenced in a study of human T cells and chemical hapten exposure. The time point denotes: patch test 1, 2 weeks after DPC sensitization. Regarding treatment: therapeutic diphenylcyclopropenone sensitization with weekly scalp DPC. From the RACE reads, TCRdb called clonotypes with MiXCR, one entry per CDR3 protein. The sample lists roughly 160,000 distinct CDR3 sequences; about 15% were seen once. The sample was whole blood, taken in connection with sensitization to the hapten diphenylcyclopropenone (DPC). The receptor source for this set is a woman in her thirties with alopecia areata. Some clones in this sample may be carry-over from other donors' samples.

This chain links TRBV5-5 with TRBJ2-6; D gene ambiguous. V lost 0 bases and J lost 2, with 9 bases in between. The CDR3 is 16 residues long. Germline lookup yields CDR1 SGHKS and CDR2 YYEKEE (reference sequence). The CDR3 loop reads CASSLVAVTGANVLTF. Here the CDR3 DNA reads TGTGCCAGCAGCTTGGTGGCAGTAACTGGGGCCAACGTCCTGACTTTC.

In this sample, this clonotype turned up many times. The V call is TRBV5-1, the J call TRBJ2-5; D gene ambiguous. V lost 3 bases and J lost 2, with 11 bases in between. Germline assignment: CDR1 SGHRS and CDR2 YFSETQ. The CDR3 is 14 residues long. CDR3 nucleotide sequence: TGCGCCAGCAGCTCCCAGAATGCTCAAGAGACCCAGTACTTC. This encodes CASSSQNAQETQYF.

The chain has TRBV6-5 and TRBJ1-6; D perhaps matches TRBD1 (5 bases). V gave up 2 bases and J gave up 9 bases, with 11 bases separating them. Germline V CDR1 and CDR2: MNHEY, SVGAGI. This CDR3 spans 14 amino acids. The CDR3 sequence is CASSYRQNGSPLHF. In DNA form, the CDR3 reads TGTGCCAGCAGTTACCGACAGAACGGTTCACCCCTCCACTTT.

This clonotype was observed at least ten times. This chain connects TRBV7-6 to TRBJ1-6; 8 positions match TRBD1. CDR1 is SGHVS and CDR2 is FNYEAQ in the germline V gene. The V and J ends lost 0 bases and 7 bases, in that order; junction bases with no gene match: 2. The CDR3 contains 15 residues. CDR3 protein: CASSLAAGGNSPLHF. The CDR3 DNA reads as TGTGCCAGCAGCTTAGCTGCAGGGGGCAATTCACCCCTCCACTTT.

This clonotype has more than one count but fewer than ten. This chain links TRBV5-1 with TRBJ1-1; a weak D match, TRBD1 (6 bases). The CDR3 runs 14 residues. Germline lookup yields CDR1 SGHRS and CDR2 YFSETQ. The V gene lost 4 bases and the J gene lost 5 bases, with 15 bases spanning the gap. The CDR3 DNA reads TGCGCCAGCAGCGGAACAGGGTTTGGGACTGAAGCTTTCTTT. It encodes CASSGTGFGTEAFF.

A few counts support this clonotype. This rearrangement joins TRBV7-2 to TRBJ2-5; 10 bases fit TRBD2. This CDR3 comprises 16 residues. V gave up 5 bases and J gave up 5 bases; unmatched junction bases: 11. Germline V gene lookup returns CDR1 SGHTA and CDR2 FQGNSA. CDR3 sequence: CASSPPMLAGVETQYF. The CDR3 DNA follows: TGTGCCAGCAGCCCACCCATGCTAGCGGGGGTGGAGACCCAGTACTTC.

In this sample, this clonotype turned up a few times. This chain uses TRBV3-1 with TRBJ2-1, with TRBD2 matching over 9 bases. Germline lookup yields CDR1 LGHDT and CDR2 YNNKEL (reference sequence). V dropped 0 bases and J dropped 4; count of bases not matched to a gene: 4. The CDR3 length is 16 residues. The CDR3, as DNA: TGTGCCAGCAGCCAAGATCCCAGCGGGAGGTACAATGAGCAGTTCTTC. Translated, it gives CASSQDPSGRYNEQFF.

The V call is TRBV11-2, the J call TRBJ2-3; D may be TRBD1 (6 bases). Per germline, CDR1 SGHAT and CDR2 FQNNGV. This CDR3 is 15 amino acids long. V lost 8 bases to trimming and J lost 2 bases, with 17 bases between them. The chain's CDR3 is CASSAVGQTTDTQYF. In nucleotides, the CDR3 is TGTGCCAGCTCCGCAGTTGGACAGACCACAGATACGCAGTATTTT.

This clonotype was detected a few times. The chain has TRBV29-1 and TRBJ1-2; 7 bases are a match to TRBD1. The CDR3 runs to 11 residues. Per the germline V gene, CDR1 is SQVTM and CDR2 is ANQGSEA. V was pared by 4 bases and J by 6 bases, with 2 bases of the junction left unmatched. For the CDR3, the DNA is TGCAGCGTTGCAACAGGGGATGGCTACACCTTC. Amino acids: CSVATGDGYTF.

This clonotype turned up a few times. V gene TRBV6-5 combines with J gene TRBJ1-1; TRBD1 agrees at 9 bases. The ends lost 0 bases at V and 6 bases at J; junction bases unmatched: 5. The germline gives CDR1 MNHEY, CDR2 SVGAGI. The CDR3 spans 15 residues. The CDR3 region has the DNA TGTGCCAGCAGTTACTCCCCTACAGGGGGCTCTGAAGCTTTCTTT. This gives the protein CASSYSPTGGSEAFF.

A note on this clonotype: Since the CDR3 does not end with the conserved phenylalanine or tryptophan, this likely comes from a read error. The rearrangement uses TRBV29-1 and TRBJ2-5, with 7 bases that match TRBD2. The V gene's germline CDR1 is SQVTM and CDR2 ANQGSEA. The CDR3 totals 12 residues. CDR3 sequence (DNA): TGCGCGGCGGGGGTCAAAGAAGAGACCCAGTACTAC. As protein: CAAGVKEETQYY.

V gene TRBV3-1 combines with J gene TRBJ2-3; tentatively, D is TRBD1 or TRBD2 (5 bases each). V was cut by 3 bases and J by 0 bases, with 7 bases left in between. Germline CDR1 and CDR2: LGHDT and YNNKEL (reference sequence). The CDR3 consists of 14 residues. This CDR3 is CASSQGPSTDTQYF. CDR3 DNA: TGTGCCAGCAGCCAGGGACCTAGCACAGATACGCAGTATTTT.

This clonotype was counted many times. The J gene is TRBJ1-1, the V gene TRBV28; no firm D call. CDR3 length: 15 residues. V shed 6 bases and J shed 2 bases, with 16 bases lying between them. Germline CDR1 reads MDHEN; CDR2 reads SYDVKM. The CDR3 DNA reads TGTGCCAGCAGACAGCAGGATTGGGATAACACTGAAGCTTTCTTT. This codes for CASRQQDWDNTEAFF.

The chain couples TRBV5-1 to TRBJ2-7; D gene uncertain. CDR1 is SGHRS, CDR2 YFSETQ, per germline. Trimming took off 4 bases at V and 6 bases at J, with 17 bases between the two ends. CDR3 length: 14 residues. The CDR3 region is CASSPGGSLIEQYF. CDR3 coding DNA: TGCGCCAGCAGCCCAGGCGGAAGTTTAATCGAGCAGTACTTC.

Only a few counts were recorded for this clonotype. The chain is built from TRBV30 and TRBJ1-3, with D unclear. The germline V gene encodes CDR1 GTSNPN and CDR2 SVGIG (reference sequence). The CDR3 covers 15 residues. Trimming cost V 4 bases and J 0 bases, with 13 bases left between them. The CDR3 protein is CAWTIRTGSGNTIYF. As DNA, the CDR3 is TGTGCCTGGACCATTAGGACCGGCTCTGGAAACACCATATATTTT.